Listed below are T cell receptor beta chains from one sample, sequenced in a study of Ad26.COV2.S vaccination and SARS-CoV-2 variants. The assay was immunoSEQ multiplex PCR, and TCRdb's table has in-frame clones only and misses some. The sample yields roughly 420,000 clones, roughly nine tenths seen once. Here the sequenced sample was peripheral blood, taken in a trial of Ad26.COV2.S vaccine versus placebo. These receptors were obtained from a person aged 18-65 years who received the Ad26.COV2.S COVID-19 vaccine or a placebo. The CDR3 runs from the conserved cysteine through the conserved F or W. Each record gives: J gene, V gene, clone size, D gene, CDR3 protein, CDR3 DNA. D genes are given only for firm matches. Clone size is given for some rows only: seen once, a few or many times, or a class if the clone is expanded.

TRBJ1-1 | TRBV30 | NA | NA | CAWGSSNTEAFF | TGTGCCTGGGGCTCCTCTAACACTGAAGCTTTCTTT
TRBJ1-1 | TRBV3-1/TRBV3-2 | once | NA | CASSQVPNTEAFF | TGTGCCAGCAGCCAAGTTCCGAACACTGAAGCTTTCTTT
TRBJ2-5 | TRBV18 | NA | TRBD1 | CASSQTGGEETQYF | TGTGCCAGCTCACAGACAGGGGGAGAAGAGACCCAGTACTTC
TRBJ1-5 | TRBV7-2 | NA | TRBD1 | CASSRDRDQPQHF | TGTGCCAGCAGTCGGGACAGAGATCAGCCCCAGCATTTT
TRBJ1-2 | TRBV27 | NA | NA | CASSLVQGSFGYTF | TGTGCCAGCAGTTTGGTCCAGGGTTCATTTGGCTACACCTTC
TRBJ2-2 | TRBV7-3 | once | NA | CASSLTGPGGGAYTGELFF | TGTGCCAGCAGCTTAACAGGCCCCGGAGGCGGGGCGTACACCGGGGAGCTGTTTTTT
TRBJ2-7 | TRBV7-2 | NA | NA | CASSFRGAYEQYF | TGTGCCAGCAGCTTCAGAGGGGCCTACGAGCAGTACTTC
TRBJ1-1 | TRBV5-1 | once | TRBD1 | CASSWDRLGNTEAFF | TGCGCCAGCAGCTGGGACAGGCTCGGGAACACTGAAGCTTTCTTT
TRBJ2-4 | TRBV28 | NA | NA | CASSLPGGWEGNIQYF | TGTGCCAGCAGTTTACCCGGGGGCTGGGAGGGGAACATTCAGTACTTC
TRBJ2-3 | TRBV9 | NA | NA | CASSGTILTDTQYF | TGTGCCAGCAGCGGGACTATCCTCACAGATACGCAGTATTTT
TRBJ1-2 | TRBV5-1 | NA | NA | CASSLGSTYGYTF | TGCGCCAGCAGCTTAGGGTCGACCTATGGCTACACCTTC
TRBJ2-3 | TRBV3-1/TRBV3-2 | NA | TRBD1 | CASSPSGTGPDTQYF | TGTGCCAGCAGCCCCTCCGGGACAGGTCCAGATACGCAGTATTTT
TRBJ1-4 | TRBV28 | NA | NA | CASSLGGGTNEKLFF | TGTGCCAGCAGTTTAGGGGGGGGAACTAATGAAAAACTGTTTTTT
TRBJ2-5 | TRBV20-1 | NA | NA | CSASPDETQYF | TGCAGTGCCTCCCCTGACGAGACCCAGTACTTC
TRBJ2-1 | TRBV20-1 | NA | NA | CSASRLAWGDEQFF | TGCAGTGCTAGTCGGTTAGCTTGGGGGGATGAGCAGTTCTTC
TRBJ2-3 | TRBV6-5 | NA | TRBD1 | CASTRDRGADTQYF | TGTGCCAGCACCCGGGACAGGGGTGCAGATACGCAGTATTTT
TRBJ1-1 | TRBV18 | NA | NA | CASSPDWFSDTERWGAFF | TGTGCCAGCTCACCGGACTGGTTCTCGGACACGGAGAGGTGGGGAGCTTTCTTT
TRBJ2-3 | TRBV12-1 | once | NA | CASSFAVAGDSTDTQYF | TGTGCCAGCAGCTTTGCGGTAGCGGGAGATTCGACAGATACGCAGTATTTT
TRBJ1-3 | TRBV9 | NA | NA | CASSVVGAAGNTIYF | TGTGCCAGCAGCGTTGTGGGGGCAGCTGGAAACACCATATATTTT
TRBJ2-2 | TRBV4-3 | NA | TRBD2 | CASSQVAGGGTVELFF | TGCGCCAGCAGCCAAGTGGCCGGGGGGGGGACCGTGGAGCTGTTTTTT
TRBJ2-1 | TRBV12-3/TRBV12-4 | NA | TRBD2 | CAIGRGSHNEQFF | TGTGCCATAGGGCGGGGGAGCCACAATGAGCAGTTCTTC
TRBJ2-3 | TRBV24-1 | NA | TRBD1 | CATSDDRGATDTQYF | TGTGCCACCAGTGATGACAGGGGCGCAACAGATACGCAGTATTTT
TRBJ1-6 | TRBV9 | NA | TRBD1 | CASSVGGRGNSPLHF | TGTGCCAGCAGCGTAGGCGGCAGGGGGAATTCACCCCTCCACTTT
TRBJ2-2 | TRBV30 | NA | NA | CAWSLRGNTGELFF | TGTGCCTGGAGCCTGCGGGGGAACACCGGGGAGCTGTTTTTT
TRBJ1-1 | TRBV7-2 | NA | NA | CASSLAGFGYTEAFF | TGTGCCAGCAGCTTAGCAGGTTTTGGCTATACTGAAGCTTTCTTT
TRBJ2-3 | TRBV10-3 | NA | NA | CAIGRTDTQYF | TGTGCCATAGGTAGGACAGATACGCAGTATTTT
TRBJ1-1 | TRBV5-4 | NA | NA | CASSLAENTEAFF | TGTGCCAGCAGCTTGGCCGAGAACACTGAAGCTTTCTTT
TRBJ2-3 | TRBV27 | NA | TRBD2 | CASSRLAGYTDTQYF | TGTGCCAGCAGTCGACTAGCGGGGTACACAGATACGCAGTATTTT
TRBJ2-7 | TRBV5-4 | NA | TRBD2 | CASSLWAGGPGEQYF | TGTGCCAGCAGCTTGTGGGCGGGGGGCCCTGGGGAGCAGTACTTC